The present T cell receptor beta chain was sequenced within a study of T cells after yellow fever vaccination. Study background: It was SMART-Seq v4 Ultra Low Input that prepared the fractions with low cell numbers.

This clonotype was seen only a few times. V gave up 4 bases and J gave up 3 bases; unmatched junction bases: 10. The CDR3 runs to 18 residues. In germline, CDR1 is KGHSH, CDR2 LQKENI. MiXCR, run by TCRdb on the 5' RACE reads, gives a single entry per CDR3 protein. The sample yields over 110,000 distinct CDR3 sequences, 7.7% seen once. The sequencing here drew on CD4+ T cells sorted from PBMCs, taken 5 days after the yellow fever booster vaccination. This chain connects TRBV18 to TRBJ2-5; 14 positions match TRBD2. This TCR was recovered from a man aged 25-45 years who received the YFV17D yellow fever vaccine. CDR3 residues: CASSQMLGLAGGEETQYF. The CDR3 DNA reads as TGTGCCAGCTCACAAATGCTCGGACTAGCGGGAGGCGAAGAGACCCAGTACTTC. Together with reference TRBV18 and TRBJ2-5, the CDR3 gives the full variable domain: NAGVMQNPRHLVRRRGQEARLRCSPMKGHSHVYWYRQLPEEGLKFMVYLQKENIIDESGMPKERFSAEFPKEGPSILRIQQVVRGDSAAYFCASSQMLGLAGGEETQYFGPGTRLLVL.